Given below is one T cell receptor (beta chain) in context. The record originates from a study of blood T cell repertoires in COVID-19. Trimming cost V 3 bases and J 3 bases; bases outside gene matches: 8. Germline V gene sequence: CDR1 SGHRS, CDR2 YFSETQ. The CDR3 has 15 amino acids. Sequencing used immunoSEQ multiplex PCR; TCRdb keeps in-frame clones, though not all of them. The table includes about 110,000 clones, around 90% detected once. The sequence was collected from a human donor in a cohort sampled during active COVID-19. Sequencing was carried out using peripheral blood. J is TRBJ2-7 and V is TRBV5-1; TRBD1 matches at 8 bases. CDR3 residues: CASSSQGAGVYEQYF. CDR3 in DNA: TGCGCCAGCAGCTCCCAGGGGGCTGGGGTCTACGAGCAGTACTTC.